Listed below are T cell receptor beta chains from one sample, sequenced in a study of blood T cell repertoires in COVID-19. This table comes from immunoSEQ multiplex PCR, and its TCRdb copy is limited to in-frame clones, with some not included. This table has some 73,000 clones, roughly 85% appearing once. Source material: peripheral blood. These receptors originate from a woman at least 80 years old with active or convalescent COVID-19. The CDR3 runs from the conserved cysteine through the conserved F or W. The order of the fields is V gene, D gene, J gene, clone size, CDR3 protein, CDR3 DNA. The D gene is left open where the match is weak. Only some rows state a clone size, as once, few, many or a class for expanded clones.

TRBV11-2,TRBD1,TRBJ2-5,once,CASRSNRGRLETQYF,TGTGCCAGCAGGTCCAACAGGGGACGTTTAGAGACCCAGTACTTC
TRBV7-9,.,TRBJ2-1,.,CASSDGPSGIHEQFF,TGTGCCAGCAGCGACGGACCGTCAGGGATCCATGAGCAGTTCTTC
TRBV7-2,.,TRBJ1-6,once,CASSTRSSSDSPLHF,TGTGCCAGCAGCACGCGCTCAAGTTCGGATTCACCCCTCCACTTT
TRBV10-3,.,TRBJ2-7,.,CAIRTGTANNYEQYF,TGTGCCATCAGAACCGGGACTGCTAACAACTACGAGCAGTACTTC
TRBV9,TRBD2,TRBJ2-3,.,CASSVDAGGPRRDTQYF,TGTGCCAGCAGCGTAGATGCGGGGGGGCCGAGGCGAGATACGCAGTATTTT
TRBV6-5,.,TRBJ2-4,.,CAIRTDWGIQYF,TGTGCCATAAGGACGGACTGGGGAATTCAGTACTTC
TRBV28,TRBD2,TRBJ2-7,.,CASRGSGGAFYEQYF,TGTGCCAGCAGGGGTAGCGGGGGGGCCTTCTACGAGCAGTACTTC
TRBV7-8,.,TRBJ1-2,once,CASSLSRVPNYGYTF,TGTGCCAGCAGCCTAAGCCGGGTTCCTAACTATGGCTACACCTTC
TRBV7-9,TRBD1,TRBJ1-1,.,CASSLGQGNTEAFF,TGTGCCAGCAGCTTAGGACAGGGTAACACTGAAGCTTTCTTT
TRBV11-2,.,TRBJ1-3,.,CASSLDPGGNTIYF,TGTGCCAGCAGCTTAGACCCGGGGGGAAACACCATATATTTT
TRBV27,TRBD1,TRBJ1-1,.,CASSLSATGGTEAFF,TGTGCCAGCAGTTTATCGGCGACAGGGGGCACTGAAGCTTTCTTT
TRBV19,.,TRBJ2-7,.,CASKRMAGAQYEQYF,TGTGCCAGTAAAAGGATGGCGGGGGCTCAGTACGAGCAGTACTTC
TRBV30,TRBD1,TRBJ2-6,.,CAWSVSGGVGANVLTF,TGTGCCTGGAGTGTATCAGGGGGAGTTGGGGCCAACGTCCTGACTTTC
TRBV28,.,TRBJ1-1,once,CASRAVLNTEAFF,TGTGCCAGCAGAGCGGTGCTTAACACTGAAGCTTTCTTT
TRBV12-3/TRBV12-4,.,TRBJ1-5,.,CASSTTGFGPQHF,TGTGCCAGCAGTACAACAGGGTTTGGGCCCCAGCATTTT
TRBV28,.,TRBJ1-5,.,CASSIRGGYSNQPQHF,TGTGCCAGCAGTATCCGGGGTGGGTATAGCAATCAGCCCCAGCATTTT